The following is a T cell receptor (beta chain) sequence with its context. The junction and the germline gene differ at one end; a read error may be behind it. These data come from a study of tumor-infiltrating lymphocytes in oesophageal squamous cell carcinoma. TCRdb used MiXCR to reprocess the PCR reads, holding one entry per CDR3 protein. The data contain about 12,000 distinct CDR3 sequences, around 56% of them singletons. Per the germline V gene, CDR1 is SSHAT and CDR2 is FNYEAQ (reference sequence). This CDR3 is built from 13 residues. Sequencing was performed on esophageal tumor tissue. The chain combines TRBV7-7 with TRBJ2-3, with no clear D. This clonotype originated in a female donor with esophageal squamous cell carcinoma. CDR3: CASSLDKGHTQYF. CDR3 coding DNA: TGTGCTAGCAGCTTAGACAAAGGGCATACGCAGTATTTT.